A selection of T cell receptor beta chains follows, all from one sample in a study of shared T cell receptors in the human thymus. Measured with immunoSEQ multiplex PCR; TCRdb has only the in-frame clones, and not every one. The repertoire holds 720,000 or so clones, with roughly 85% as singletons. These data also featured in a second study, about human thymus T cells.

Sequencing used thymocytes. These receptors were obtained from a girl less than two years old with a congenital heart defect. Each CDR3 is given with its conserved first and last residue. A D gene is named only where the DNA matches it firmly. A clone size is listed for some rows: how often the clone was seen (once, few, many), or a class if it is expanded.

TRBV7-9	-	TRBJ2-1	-	CASSLEVAGASYNEQFF	TGTGCCAGCAGCTTAGAGGTGGCGGGGGCCTCCTACAATGAGCAGTTCTTC
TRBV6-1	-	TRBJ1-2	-	CASSSGGEYGYTF	TGTGCCAGCAGTTCGGGCGGGGAGTATGGCTACACCTTC
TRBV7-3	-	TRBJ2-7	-	CASSLTSRGADEQYF	TGTGCCAGCAGCTTAACGTCCAGGGGAGCGGACGAGCAGTACTTC
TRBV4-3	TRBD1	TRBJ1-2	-	CASTQFEARGGDRGSINYGYTF	TGCGCCAGCACCCAATTCGAAGCTAGAGGCGGGGACAGGGGGTCGATTAACTATGGCTACACCTTC
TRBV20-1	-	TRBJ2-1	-	CSAGRGNEQFF	TGCAGCGCCGGTCGGGGGAATGAGCAGTTCTTC
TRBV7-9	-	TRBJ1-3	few	CASSLSLNRESTGNTIYF	TGTGCCAGCAGCTTATCGTTAAACAGGGAGAGTACTGGAAACACCATATATTTT
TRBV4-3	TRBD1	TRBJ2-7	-	CASSQGRDRGLYEQYF	TGCGCCAGCAGCCAAGGGAGAGACAGGGGGTTGTACGAGCAGTACTTC
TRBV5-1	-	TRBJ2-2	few	CASHCGTVQGGLKTGELFF	TGCGCCAGCCACTGTGGGACGGTTCAGGGGGGATTGAAAACCGGGGAGCTGTTTTTT
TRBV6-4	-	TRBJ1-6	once	CASSEADSSPLHF	TGTGCCAGCAGTGAAGCGGACAGTTCACCCCTCCACTTT
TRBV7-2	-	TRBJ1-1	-	CASSLVTQTLNTEAFF	TGTGCCAGCAGCTTAGTAACCCAGACATTGAACACTGAAGCTTTCTTT
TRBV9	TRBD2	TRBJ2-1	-	CASSVRLAGDNEQFF	TGTGCCAGCAGCGTCAGACTAGCGGGGGACAATGAGCAGTTCTTC
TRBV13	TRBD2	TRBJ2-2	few	CASSSLPGLADQTGELFF	TGTGCCAGCAGCTCCCTTCCTGGACTAGCGGACCAAACCGGGGAGCTGTTTTTT
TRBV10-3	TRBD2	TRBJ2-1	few	CAISRGGQYNEQFF	TGTGCCATCAGTCGGGGGGGCCAGTACAATGAGCAGTTCTTC
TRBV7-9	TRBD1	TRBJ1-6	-	CASSLGQGNNSPLHF	TGTGCCAGCAGCTTAGGACAGGGAAATAATTCACCCCTCCACTTT
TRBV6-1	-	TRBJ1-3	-	CASSAPGGVTIYF	TGTGCCAGCAGCGCCCCCGGAGGGGTCACCATATATTTT
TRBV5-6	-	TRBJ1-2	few	CASSSGLPDYGYTF	TGTGCCAGCAGCTCGGGACTGCCAGACTATGGCTACACCTTC
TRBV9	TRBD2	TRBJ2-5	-	CASSRSLRSGSQETQYF	TGTGCCAGCAGCAGATCCCTTAGGAGCGGGAGCCAAGAGACCCAGTACTTC
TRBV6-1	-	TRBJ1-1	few	CASKNRVLSLKAFF	TGTGCCAGCAAAAACAGAGTCCTCTCCCTCAAAGCTTTCTTT
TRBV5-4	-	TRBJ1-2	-	CASTTEIPYGYTF	TGTGCCAGCACGACAGAGATTCCCTATGGCTACACCTTC
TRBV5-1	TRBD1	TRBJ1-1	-	CASSPQEVRGETRTEAFF	TGCGCCAGCAGCCCACAAGAGGTCAGGGGGGAGACGAGAACTGAAGCTTTCTTT
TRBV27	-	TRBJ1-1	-	CASRPNRDTEAFF	TGTGCCAGCAGACCAAACAGGGACACTGAAGCTTTCTTT
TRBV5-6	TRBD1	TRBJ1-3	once	CASSCWTGPLSWTGNTIYF	TGTGCCAGCAGCTGTTGGACAGGGCCTCTCTCTTGGACTGGAAACACCATATATTTT